This T cell receptor beta chain appears in the sequencing data of a study of blood T cells in healthy people across ages. General observations from the study: Shifts in expanded clonotypes may have been confounded by donor CMV status, which was unknown. Samples with more naive T cells showed higher observed beta diversity.

Peripheral blood, about 9.8 milliliters per donor, was collected. Note on this clonotype: The antigen is undetermined. At one end the junction does not follow the germline gene, possibly because of a read error.

A second about 7 to 11 cycle PCR used barcoded and J-beta primers. TCRdb recomputed calls from the 5' RACE reads with MiXCR, one row per CDR3 protein. The top ten clones hold 20% to 25% of a sample with under 800,000 distinct CDR3 sequences, 35% to 45% of them seen once. The source of this sequence is a woman aged 55-69 years in good health. Sequencing was done on a sample of blood.

Here the CDR3 DNA reads TGTGCCAGCTGTTACGGTAGGCTAGCGGGAGAGTACGAGCAGTACTTC. This translates into CASCYGRLAGEYEQYF. V is TRBV6-5 and J is TRBJ2-7, with 10 bases that match TRBD2. CDR1 and CDR2 (germline): MNHEY, SVGAGI. The CDR3 has 16 residues.